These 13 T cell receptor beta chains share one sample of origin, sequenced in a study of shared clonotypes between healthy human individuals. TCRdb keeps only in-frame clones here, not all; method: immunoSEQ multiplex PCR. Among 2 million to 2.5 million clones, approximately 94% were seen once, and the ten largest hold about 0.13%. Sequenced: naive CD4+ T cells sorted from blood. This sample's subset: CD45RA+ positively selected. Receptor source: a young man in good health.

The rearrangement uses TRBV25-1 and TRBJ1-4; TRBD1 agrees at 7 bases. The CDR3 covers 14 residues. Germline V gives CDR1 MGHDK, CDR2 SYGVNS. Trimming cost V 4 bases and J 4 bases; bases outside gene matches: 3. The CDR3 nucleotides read TGTGCCAGCAGTGCAGGGGGGAATAATGAAAAACTGTTTTTT. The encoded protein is CASSAGGNNEKLFF.

The CDR3 reads CASSLNGRTVAKNIQYF. CDR3 sequence (DNA): TGTGCCAGCAGCTTAAACGGACGGACAGTAGCCAAAAACATTCAGTACTTC. V is TRBV7-8 and J is TRBJ2-4; tentative D call: TRBD1 (6 bases). Trimming took 2 bases from V and 0 from J, leaving 14 bases between them. This CDR3 has 17 amino acids. CDR1 and CDR2 (germline): SGHVS, FQNEAQ.

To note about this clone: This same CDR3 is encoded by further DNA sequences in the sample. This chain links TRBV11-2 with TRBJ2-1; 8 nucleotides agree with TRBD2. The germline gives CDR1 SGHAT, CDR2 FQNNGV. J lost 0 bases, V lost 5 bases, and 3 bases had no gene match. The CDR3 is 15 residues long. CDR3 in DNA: TGTGCCAGCAGCCTGAGCGGGAGCTCCTACAATGAGCAGTTCTTC. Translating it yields CASSLSGSSYNEQFF.

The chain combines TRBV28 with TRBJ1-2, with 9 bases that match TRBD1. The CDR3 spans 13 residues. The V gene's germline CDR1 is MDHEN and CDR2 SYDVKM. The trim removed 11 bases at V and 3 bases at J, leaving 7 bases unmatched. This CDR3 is CASRQGGHYGYTF. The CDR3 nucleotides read TGTGCCTCCCGACAGGGGGGACACTATGGCTACACCTTC.

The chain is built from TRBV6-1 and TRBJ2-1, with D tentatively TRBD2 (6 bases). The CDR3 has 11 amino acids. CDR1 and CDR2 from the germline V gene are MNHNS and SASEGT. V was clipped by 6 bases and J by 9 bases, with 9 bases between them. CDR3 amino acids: CASRRLVEQFF. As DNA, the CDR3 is TGTGCCAGCAGGAGACTAGTTGAGCAGTTCTTC.

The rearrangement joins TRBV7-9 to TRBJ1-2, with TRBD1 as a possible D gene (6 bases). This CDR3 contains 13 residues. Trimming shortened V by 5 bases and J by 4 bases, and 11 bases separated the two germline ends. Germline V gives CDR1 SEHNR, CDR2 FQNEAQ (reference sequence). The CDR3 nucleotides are TGTGCCAGCAGCGAAGACAGGTTCTATGGCTACACCTTC. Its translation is CASSEDRFYGYTF. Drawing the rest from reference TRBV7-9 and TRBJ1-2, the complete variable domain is DTGVSQNPRHKITKRGQNVTFRCDPISEHNRLYWYRQTLGQGPEFLTYFQNEAQLEKSRLLSDRFSAERPKGSFSTLEIQRTEQGDSAMYLCASSEDRFYGYTFGSGTRLTVV.

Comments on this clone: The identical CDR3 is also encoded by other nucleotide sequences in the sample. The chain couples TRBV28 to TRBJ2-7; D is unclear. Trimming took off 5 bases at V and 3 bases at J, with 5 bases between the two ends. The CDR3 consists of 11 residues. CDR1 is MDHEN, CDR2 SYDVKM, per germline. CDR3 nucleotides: TGTGCCAGCAGTACAAACTACGAGCAGTACTTC. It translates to CASSTNYEQYF.

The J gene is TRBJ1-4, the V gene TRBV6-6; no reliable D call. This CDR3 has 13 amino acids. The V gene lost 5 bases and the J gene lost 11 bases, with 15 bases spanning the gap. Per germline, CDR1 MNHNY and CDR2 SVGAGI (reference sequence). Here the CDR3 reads CASSPLYGFKLFF. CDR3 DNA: TGTGCCAGCAGTCCCTTGTATGGGTTCAAACTGTTTTTT.

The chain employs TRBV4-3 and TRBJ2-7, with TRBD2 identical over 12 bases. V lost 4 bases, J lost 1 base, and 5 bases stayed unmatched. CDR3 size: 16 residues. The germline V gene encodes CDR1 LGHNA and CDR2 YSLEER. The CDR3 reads CASSPGLAGLSYEQYF. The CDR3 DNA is TGCGCCAGCAGCCCTGGACTAGCGGGACTTTCCTACGAGCAGTACTTC.

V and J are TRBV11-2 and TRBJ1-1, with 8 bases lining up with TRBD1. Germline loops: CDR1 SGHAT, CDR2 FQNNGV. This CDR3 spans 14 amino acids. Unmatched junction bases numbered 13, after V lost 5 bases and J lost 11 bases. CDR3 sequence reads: CASSQSGGSTSAFF. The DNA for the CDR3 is TGTGCCAGCAGCCAGTCAGGGGGCTCCACTTCCGCTTTCTTT.

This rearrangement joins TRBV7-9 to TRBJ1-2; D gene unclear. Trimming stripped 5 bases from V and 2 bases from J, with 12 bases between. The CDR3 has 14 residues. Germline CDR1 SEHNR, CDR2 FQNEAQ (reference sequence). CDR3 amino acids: CASSHSTGNYGYTF. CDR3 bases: TGTGCCAGCAGCCACTCGACGGGAAACTATGGCTACACCTTC.

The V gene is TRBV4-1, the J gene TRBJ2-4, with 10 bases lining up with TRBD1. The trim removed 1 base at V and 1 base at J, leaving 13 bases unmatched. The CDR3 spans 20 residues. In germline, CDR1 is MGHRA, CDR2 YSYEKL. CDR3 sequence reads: CASSQVGVWTGGEAKNIQYF. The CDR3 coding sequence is TGCGCCAGCAGCCAAGTAGGGGTGTGGACAGGGGGAGAGGCCAAAAACATTCAGTACTTC.

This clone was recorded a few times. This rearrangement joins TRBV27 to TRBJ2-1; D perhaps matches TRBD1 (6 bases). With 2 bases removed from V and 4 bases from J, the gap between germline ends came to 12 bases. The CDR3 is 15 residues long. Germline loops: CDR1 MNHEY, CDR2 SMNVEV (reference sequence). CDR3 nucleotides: TGTGCCAGCAGTTTACAGGGGACGCTGTACAATGAGCAGTTCTTC. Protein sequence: CASSLQGTLYNEQFF.